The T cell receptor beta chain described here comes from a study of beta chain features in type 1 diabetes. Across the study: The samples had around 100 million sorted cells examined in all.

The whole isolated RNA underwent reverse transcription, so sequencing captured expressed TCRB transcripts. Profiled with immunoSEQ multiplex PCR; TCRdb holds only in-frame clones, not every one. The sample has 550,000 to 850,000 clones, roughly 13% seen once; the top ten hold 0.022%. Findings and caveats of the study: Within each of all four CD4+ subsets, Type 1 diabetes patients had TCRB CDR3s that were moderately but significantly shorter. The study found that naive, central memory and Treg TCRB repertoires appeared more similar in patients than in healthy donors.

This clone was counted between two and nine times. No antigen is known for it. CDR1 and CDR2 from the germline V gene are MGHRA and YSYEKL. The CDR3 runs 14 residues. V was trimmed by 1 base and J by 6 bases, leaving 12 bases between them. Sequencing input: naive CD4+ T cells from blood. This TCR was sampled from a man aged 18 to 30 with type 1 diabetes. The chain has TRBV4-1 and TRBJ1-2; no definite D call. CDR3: CASSQVSRVDGYTF. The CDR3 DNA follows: TGCGCCAGCAGCCAAGTTAGTAGGGTCGATGGCTACACCTTC.